The text below deals with one T cell receptor beta chain. This specimen comes from a study of T cell changes during pregnancy in multiple sclerosis. This table comes from immunoSEQ multiplex PCR, and its TCRdb copy is limited to in-frame clones, with some not included. The sample includes tens of thousands of clones, roughly 91% seen only once; the top ten take around 2.2%. V shed 7 bases and J shed 3 bases, with 13 bases lying between them. Germline CDR1 is MNHNS and CDR2 is SASEGT. The CDR3 runs to 13 residues. Specimen: peripheral blood, collected in the third trimester of pregnancy. This TCR derives from a female donor in good health, enrolled as a control in a pregnancy study. This chain joins TRBV6-1 and TRBJ2-7; a weak D match, TRBD2 (5 bases). CDR3 protein: CASTFLSGYEQYF. In nucleotides, the CDR3 is TGTGCCAGCACCTTCCTGAGCGGCTACGAGCAGTACTTC.